Below are 23 T cell receptor beta chains sequenced from a single sample in a study of cytomegalovirus exposure and HLA in healthy donors. The PCR used 60 Vbeta and 13 Jbeta primers. Method: immunoSEQ multiplex PCR; TCRdb's copy keeps in-frame clones and lacks some. The sample consists of just over 85,000 clones, roughly 70% of them appearing once. The sample consisted of PBMCs. Receptors were obtained from a man in his forties in good health and CMV-seronegative.

The rearrangement links TRBV7-3 to TRBJ1-1; TRBD1 aligns across 7 bases. Germline values: CDR1 SGHTA, CDR2 FQGTGA. With 5 bases clipped from V and 2 bases from J, the junction kept 5 bases outside the gene matches. CDR3 length equals 14 residues. The CDR3 spells CASSEQGSNTEAFF. The CDR3 DNA is TGTGCCAGCAGCGAACAGGGGTCCAACACTGAAGCTTTCTTT.

By its share, this clone is medium-sized. This chain links TRBV6-4 with TRBJ2-3, with 9 bases fitting TRBD2. The CDR3 has 14 amino acids. Germline V CDR1 and CDR2: MRHNA, SNTAGT. J gave up 0 bases and V 8 bases, and 3 bases lay outside the gene matches. The CDR3 DNA reads as TGTGCCAGCGCTAGCGGGGAAAGCACAGATACGCAGTATTTT. This translates into CASASGESTDTQYF.

V and J are TRBV2 and TRBJ2-5; 8 bases agree with TRBD1. There are 13 residues in the CDR3. The trim removed 5 bases at V and 3 bases at J, leaving 2 bases unmatched. Germline values: CDR1 SNHLY, CDR2 FYNNEI. CDR3 nucleotides: TGTGCCAGCAGTTTGGACAGGGAAGAGACCCAGTACTTC. It specifies CASSLDREETQYF.

This chain uses TRBV7-6 with TRBJ2-7; TRBD1 agrees at 10 bases. From germline, CDR1 is SGHVS and CDR2 FNYEAQ. CDR3 size: 17 residues. After removal of 4 bases from V and 2 bases from J, the junction contained 11 bases not matched to a gene. The CDR3 region is CASSSSLPGQGTYEQYF. Here the CDR3 DNA reads TGTGCCAGCAGCTCATCCCTTCCGGGACAGGGGACCTACGAGCAGTACTTC.

The chain couples TRBV25-1 to TRBJ2-5; D is unclear. Germline V gene lookup returns CDR1 MGHDK and CDR2 SYGVNS. Trimming cost V 9 bases and J 7 bases, with 9 bases left between them. This CDR3 has 10 amino acids. The DNA of the CDR3 is TGTGCCAGTGTCCTCGGGACCCAGTACTTC. Residues: CASVLGTQYF.

This clone appeared a single time. The chain couples TRBV30 to TRBJ1-1; D may be TRBD1 (6 bases). This CDR3 spans 19 amino acids. Trimming removed 2 bases at V and 8 bases at J, with 33 bases between. CDR1 GTSNPN and CDR2 SVGIG come from the germline V gene (reference sequence). The DNA of the CDR3 is TGTGCCTGGAGTCCCTCATGGACAGCCCCGTCGTCCCATCACCGCGAAGCTTTCTTT. This codes for CAWSPSWTAPSSHHREAFF.

This chain joins TRBV15 and TRBJ2-3; TRBD2 might be the D (5 bases). The better agreement between TRBJ2-1 and the DNA end casts doubt on the J call. The CDR3 sequence is 16 residues long. CDR1 and CDR2 (germline): LNHNV, YYDKDF (reference sequence). The CDR3 here is CATSTPRGFSYNEQFF. The CDR3 DNA follows: TGTGCCACCAGCACTCCCCGGGGTTTCTCCTACAATGAGCAGTTCTTC.

V usage is TRBV28 and J usage is TRBJ1-5; D is uncertain. V gave up 1 base and J gave up 9 bases, with 13 bases separating them. There are 14 residues in the CDR3. CDR1 and CDR2 (germline): MDHEN, SYDVKM. CDR3 in amino acids: CASSLLPRRWPQHF. DNA of the CDR3: TGTGCCAGCAGTTTATTACCCAGGAGGTGGCCCCAGCATTTT. Full variable domain (outside the CDR3, taken from reference TRBV28 and TRBJ1-5): DVKVTQSSRYLVKRTGEKVFLECVQDMDHENMFWYRQDPGLGLRLIYFSYDVKMKEKGDIPEGYSVSREKKERFSLILESASTNQTSMYLCASSLLPRRWPQHFGDGTRLSIL.

On this clone itself: One junction end disagrees with the germline gene, perhaps due to a read error. The rearrangement uses TRBV9 and TRBJ1-6, with TRBD1 as a possible D gene (6 bases). The germline V gene encodes CDR1 SGDLS and CDR2 YYNGEE. The CDR3 has 15 residues. CDR3 bases: TGTGCCAGCAGTGTAGGGGGGGTACATAATTCACCCCTCCACTTT. Its protein product is CASSVGGVHNSPLHF. Full variable domain (remainder filled in from reference TRBV9 and TRBJ1-6): DSGVTQTPKHLITATGQRVTLRCSPRSGDLSVYWYQQSLDQGLQFLIQYYNGEERAKGNILERFSAQQFPDLHSELNLSSLELGDSALYFCASSVGGVHNSPLHFGNGTRLTVT.

Worth noting for this clone: Other DNA sequences in this specimen translate into the identical CDR3. The chain uses TRBV5-1 and TRBJ2-5, with 12 bases that match TRBD2. With V trimmed by 0 bases and J by 2 bases, 5 bases remained unmatched. Looked up from germline, CDR1 is SGHRS and CDR2 is YFSETQ. This CDR3 comprises 17 residues. CDR3 residues: CASSLGLAGDLQETQYF. CDR3 DNA: TGCGCCAGCAGCTTGGGACTAGCGGGGGACTTACAAGAGACCCAGTACTTC.

This sequence joins TRBV28 and TRBJ1-2; perhaps TRBD1 as D (5 bases). CDR3 length equals 15 residues. The germline V gene has CDR1 MDHEN and CDR2 SYDVKM. With 5 bases removed from V and 4 bases from J, the gap between germline ends came to 17 bases. The CDR3 DNA sequence: TGTGCCAGCAGTCTCCAGGGTTACCCCCTCTATGGCTACACCTTC. This gives the protein CASSLQGYPLYGYTF.

V usage is TRBV6-5 and J usage is TRBJ2-1; 11 positions agree with TRBD2. The CDR3 covers 15 residues. CDR1 MNHEY and CDR2 SVGAGI come from the germline V gene. With 5 bases clipped from V and 4 bases from J, the junction kept 4 bases outside the gene matches. As DNA, the CDR3 is TGTGCCAGCAGTCCTAGCGGGGGGCCTTACAATGAGCAGTTCTTC. This gives the protein CASSPSGGPYNEQFF.

This sequence joins TRBV9 and TRBJ2-6; tentatively, D is TRBD2 (6 bases). The germline V gene encodes CDR1 SGDLS and CDR2 YYNGEE. Deletions cut 5 bases from V and 1 base from J, with 22 bases between. The CDR3 is 19 residues long. The CDR3 nucleotides are TGTGCCAGCAGTGGCAGACTCCGGGGGAATGTTTCTGGGGCCAACGTCCTGACTTTC. Encoded protein: CASSGRLRGNVSGANVLTF.

This clone appeared a single time. The gene calls are TRBV27 and TRBJ2-7; no clear D. The CDR3 has 13 residues. Trimming removed 2 bases at V and 2 bases at J, with 7 bases between. Looked up from germline, CDR1 is MNHEY and CDR2 is SMNVEV (reference sequence). The CDR3 protein is CASSLTLAYEQYF. As DNA, the CDR3 is TGTGCCAGCAGTTTAACTCTAGCCTACGAGCAGTACTTC.

J is TRBJ2-2 and V is TRBV7-3, with 7 bases that match TRBD1. The CDR3 is 13 amino acids. Germline V CDR1 and CDR2: SGHTA, FQGTGA. The trim removed 7 bases at V and 5 bases at J, leaving 4 bases unmatched. The CDR3 here is CASTRDRTGELFF. CDR3 coding DNA: TGTGCCAGCACCCGGGACAGAACCGGGGAGCTGTTTTTT.

In its sample, this clone was seen once. The chain joins TRBV27 to TRBJ2-3; D may be TRBD1 (5 bases). With 2 bases removed from V and 5 bases from J, the gap between germline ends came to 5 bases. Germline V gene lookup returns CDR1 MNHEY and CDR2 SMNVEV (reference sequence). The CDR3 is made up of 12 amino acids. In DNA, the CDR3 is TGTGCCAGCAGTTTAAGGGGAGATACGCAGTATTTT. Its protein is CASSLRGDTQYF.

This sequence joins TRBV19 and TRBJ2-6; weak D call: TRBD2 (5 bases). The CDR3 loop spans 14 amino acids. Germline CDR1 is LNHDA and CDR2 is SQIVND (reference sequence). V was clipped by 5 bases and J by 0 bases, with 5 bases between them. CDR3 DNA sequence: TGTGCCAGTAGTGGGAGCTCTGGGGCCAACGTCCTGACTTTC. As protein: CASSGSSGANVLTF.

The chain recombines TRBV6-5 with TRBJ1-1; D might be TRBD1 (6 bases). The CDR3 runs to 13 residues. The ends were cut back, 5 bases at V and 7 bases at J, with 14 bases in the middle. Germline V gives CDR1 MNHEY, CDR2 SVGAGI. The CDR3 spells CASSEAPTGEAFF. CDR3 bases: TGTGCCAGCAGTGAAGCCCCGACAGGTGAAGCTTTCTTT.

This chain links TRBV11-2 with TRBJ2-7, with a weak D call TRBD2 (6 bases). Germline CDR1 reads SGHAT; CDR2 reads FQNNGV. Trimming took 1 base from V and 1 from J, leaving 17 bases between them. CDR3 length: 17 amino acids. Here the CDR3 DNA reads TGTGCCAGCAGCTTAGCGGGACTCCTTAGTTTATCCTACGAGCAGTACTTC. Protein product: CASSLAGLLSLSYEQYF.

The chain recombines TRBV18 with TRBJ2-7, with 8 bases fitting TRBD1. This CDR3 is 15 amino acids long. Germline lookup yields CDR1 KGHSH and CDR2 LQKENI. V trimming: 0 bases; J trimming: 6 bases; junction bases outside the gene matches: 7. CDR3 sequence reads: CASSPPGQVQSEQYF. Written as DNA, the CDR3 is TGTGCCAGCTCACCACCGGGACAGGTTCAGTCCGAGCAGTACTTC.

This clone was picked up a small number of times. The chain links TRBV5-1 to TRBJ2-7; possibly TRBD1 for D (6 bases). The CDR3 runs 12 residues. V shed 3 bases and J shed 5 bases, with 9 bases lying between them. Germline values: CDR1 SGHRS, CDR2 YFSETQ. CDR3 protein: CASSSDRNEQYF. CDR3 sequence (DNA): TGCGCCAGCAGCTCCGACAGGAACGAGCAGTACTTC.

The chain is built from TRBV19 and TRBJ1-1; 7 nucleotides line up with TRBD1. After removal of 3 bases from V and 5 bases from J, the junction contained 15 bases not matched to a gene. Germline CDR1 reads LNHDA; CDR2 reads SQIVND (reference sequence). The CDR3 is 17 residues long. The CDR3 nucleotides are TGTGCCAGTAGTATTCTTGTTGGGACAGCTCTTGGGACTGAAGCTTTCTTT. Residues: CASSILVGTALGTEAFF.

CDR3 nucleotide sequence: TGTGCCAGCAGGATCGAGACAGCTGAAGCTTTCTTT. Its protein is CASRIETAEAFF. The chain employs TRBV28 and TRBJ1-1; D may be TRBD1 (5 bases). V was clipped by 6 bases and J by 6 bases, with 11 bases between them. CDR1 is MDHEN, CDR2 SYDVKM, per germline. The CDR3 is made up of 12 amino acids.